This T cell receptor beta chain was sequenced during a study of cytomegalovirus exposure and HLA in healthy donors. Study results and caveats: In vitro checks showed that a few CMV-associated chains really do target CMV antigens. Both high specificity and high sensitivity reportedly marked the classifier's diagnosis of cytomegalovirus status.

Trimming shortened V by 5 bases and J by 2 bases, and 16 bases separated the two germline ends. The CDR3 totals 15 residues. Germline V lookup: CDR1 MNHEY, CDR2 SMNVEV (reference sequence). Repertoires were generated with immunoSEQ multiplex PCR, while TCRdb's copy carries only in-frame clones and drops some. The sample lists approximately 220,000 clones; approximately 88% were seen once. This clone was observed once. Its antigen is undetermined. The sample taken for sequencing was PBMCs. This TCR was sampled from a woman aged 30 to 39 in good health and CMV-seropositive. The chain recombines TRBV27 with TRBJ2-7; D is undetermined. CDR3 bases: TGTGCCAGCAGTCAATCCCCGGTGGGCGCCTACGAGCAGTACTTC. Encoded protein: CASSQSPVGAYEQYF.